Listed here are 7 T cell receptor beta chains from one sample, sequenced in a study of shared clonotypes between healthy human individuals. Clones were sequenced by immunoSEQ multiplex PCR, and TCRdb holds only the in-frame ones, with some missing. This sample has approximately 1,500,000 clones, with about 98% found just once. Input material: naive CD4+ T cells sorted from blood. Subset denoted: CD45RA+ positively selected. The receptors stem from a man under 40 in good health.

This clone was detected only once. The CDR3 DNA reads TGCGCCAGCAGCCAGCCCGGGACTAACTACGAGCAGTACTTC. This encodes CASSQPGTNYEQYF. The chain joins TRBV4-1 to TRBJ2-7, with TRBD2 matching over 7 bases. CDR3 size: 14 residues. The germline V gene has CDR1 MGHRA and CDR2 YSYEKL. The V segment lost 3 bases and the J segment 3 bases; nucleotides outside the gene matches: 5.

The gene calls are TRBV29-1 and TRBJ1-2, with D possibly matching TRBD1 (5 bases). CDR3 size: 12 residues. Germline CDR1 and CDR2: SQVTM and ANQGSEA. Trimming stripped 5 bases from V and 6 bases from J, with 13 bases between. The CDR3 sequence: CSVRDEGNGYTF. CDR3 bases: TGCAGCGTTCGGGACGAAGGAAATGGCTACACCTTC.

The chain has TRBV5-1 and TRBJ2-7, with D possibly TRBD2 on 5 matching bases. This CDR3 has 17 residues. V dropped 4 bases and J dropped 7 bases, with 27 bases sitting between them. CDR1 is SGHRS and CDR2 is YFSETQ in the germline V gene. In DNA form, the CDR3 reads TGCGCCAGCAGCCCTGGCGACTACAGTTCGCCCGGAGTGGAGCAGTACTTC. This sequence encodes CASSPGDYSSPGVEQYF.

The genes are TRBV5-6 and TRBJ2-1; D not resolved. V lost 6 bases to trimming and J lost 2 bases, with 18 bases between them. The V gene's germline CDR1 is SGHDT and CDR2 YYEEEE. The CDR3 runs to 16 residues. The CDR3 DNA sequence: TGTGCCAGCACCCTCCTTGGTGGCCAGACCTACAATGAGCAGTTCTTC. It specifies CASTLLGGQTYNEQFF.

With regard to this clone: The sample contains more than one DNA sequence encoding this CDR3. For the CDR3, the DNA is TGCAGCGTTGATCTCGGGTACGAGCAGTACTTC. This encodes CSVDLGYEQYF. V usage is TRBV29-1 and J usage is TRBJ2-7; unclear D gene. The CDR3 is 11 residues long. From germline, CDR1 is SQVTM and CDR2 ANQGSEA. Between the trimmed V and J ends, which lost 3 bases and 4 bases, there was a span of 7 bases.

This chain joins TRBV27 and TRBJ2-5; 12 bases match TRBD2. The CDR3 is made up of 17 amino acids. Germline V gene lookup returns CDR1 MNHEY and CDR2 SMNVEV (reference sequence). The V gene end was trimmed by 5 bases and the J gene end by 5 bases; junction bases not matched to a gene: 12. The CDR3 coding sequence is TGTGCCAGCAGTGCAACTCTAGCGGGAGGGCCCAGGGAGACCCAGTACTTC. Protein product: CASSATLAGGPRETQYF.

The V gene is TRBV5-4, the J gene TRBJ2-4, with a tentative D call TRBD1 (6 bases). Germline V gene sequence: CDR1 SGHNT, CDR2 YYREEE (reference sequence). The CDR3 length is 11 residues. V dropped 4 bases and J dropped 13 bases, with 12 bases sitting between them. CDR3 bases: TGTGCCAGCAGCATGGGACACCGGCAGTACTTC. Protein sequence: CASSMGHRQYF. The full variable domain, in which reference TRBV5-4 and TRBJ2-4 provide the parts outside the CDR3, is ETGVTQSPTHLIKTRGQQVTLRCSSQSGHNTVSWYQQALGQGPQFIFQYYREEENGRGNFPPRFSGLQFPNYSSELNVNALELDDSALYLCASSMGHRQYFGAGTRLSVL.